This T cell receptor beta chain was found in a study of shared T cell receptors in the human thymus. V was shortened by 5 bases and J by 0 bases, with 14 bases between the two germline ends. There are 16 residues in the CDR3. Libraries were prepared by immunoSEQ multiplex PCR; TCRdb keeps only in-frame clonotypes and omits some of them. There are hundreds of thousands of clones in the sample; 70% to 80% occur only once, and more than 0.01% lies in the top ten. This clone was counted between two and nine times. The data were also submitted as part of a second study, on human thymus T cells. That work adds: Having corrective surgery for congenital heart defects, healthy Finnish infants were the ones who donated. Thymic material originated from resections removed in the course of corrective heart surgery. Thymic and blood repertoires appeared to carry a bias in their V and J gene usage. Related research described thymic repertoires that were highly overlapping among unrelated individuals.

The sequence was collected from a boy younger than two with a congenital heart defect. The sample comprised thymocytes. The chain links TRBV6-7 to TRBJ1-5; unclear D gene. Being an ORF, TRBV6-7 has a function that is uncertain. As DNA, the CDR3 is TGTGCCAGCAGTGTCCCCGGCGGATATAGCAATCAGCCCCAGCATTTT. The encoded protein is CASSVPGGYSNQPQHF.